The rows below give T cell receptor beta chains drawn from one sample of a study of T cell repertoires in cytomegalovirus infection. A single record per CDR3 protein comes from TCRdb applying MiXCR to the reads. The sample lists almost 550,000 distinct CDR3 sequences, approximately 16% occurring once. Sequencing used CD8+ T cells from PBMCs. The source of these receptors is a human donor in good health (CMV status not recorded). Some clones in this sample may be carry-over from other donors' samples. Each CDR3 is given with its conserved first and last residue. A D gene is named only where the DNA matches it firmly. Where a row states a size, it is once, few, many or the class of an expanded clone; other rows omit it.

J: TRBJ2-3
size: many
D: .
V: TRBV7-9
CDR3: CASSALDGTDTQYF
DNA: TGTGCCAGCAGCGCCCTGGACGGCACAGATACGCAGTATTTT

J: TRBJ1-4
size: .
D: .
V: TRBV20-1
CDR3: CSARSGGATNEKLFF
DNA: TGCAGTGCTAGAAGTGGTGGTGCAACTAATGAAAAACTGTTTTTT

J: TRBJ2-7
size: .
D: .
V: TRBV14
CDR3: CASSLNGQPYEQYF
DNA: TGTGCCAGCAGCCTCAATGGCCAGCCCTACGAGCAGTACTTC

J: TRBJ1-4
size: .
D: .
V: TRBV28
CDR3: CASSLIPTDRNEKLFF
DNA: TGTGCCAGCAGTTTAATCCCGACAGACCGTAATGAAAAACTGTTTTTT

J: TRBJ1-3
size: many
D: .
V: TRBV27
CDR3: CASSLRGSSGNTIYF
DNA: TGTGCCAGCAGTTTAAGAGGCAGCTCTGGAAACACCATATATTTT

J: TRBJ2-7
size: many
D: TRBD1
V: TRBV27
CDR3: CATQNLGQGGEQYF
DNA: TGTGCCACCCAGAACCTGGGACAGGGCGGCGAGCAGTACTTC

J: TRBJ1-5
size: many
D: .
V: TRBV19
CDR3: CASTIGGQPQHF
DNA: TGTGCCAGTACCATCGGGGGCCAGCCCCAGCATTTT

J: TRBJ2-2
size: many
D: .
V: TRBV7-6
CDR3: CASSLGSEGTGELFF
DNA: TGTGCCAGCAGCTTAGGGTCCGAGGGCACCGGGGAGCTGTTTTTT

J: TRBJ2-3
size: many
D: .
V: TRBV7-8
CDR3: CASSVKGGTDTQYF
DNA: TGTGCCAGCAGCGTAAAGGGTGGCACAGATACGCAGTATTTT

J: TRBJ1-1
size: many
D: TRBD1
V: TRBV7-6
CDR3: CASSLEKDRGWTEAFF
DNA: TGTGCCAGCAGCTTAGAGAAGGACAGGGGGTGGACTGAAGCTTTCTTT

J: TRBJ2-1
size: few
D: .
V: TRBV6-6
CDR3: CASSTRVGNNEQFF
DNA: TGTGCCAGCAGTACTCGGGTAGGGAACAATGAGCAGTTCTTC

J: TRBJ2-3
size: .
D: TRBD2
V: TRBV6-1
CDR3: CASSEGWGGSADTQYF
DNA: TGTGCCAGCAGTGAAGGCTGGGGGGGTAGTGCAGATACGCAGTATTTT

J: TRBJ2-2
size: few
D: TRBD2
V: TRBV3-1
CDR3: CASRHGGLAANTGELFF
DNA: TGTGCCAGCAGGCATGGGGGACTAGCGGCAAACACCGGGGAGCTGTTTTTT

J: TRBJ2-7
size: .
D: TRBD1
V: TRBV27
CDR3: CASSWDRSNEQYF
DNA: TGTGCCAGCAGCTGGGACAGGTCCAACGAGCAGTACTTC

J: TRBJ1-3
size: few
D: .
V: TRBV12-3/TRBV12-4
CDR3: CASKFAEYDGGISGNTIYF
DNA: TGTGCCAGCAAGTTTGCCGAGTACGACGGAGGGATCTCTGGAAACACCATATATTTT

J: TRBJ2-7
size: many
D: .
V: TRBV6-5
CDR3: CASSRGGPKEEQYF
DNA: TGTGCCAGCAGTCGTGGAGGGCCAAAGGAAGAGCAGTACTTC

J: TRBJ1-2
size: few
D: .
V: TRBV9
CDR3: CASSVGRTPYGYTF
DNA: TGTGCCAGCAGCGTAGGGCGGACGCCATATGGCTACACCTTC

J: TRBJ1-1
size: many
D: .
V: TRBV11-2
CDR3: CASSRYRTEAFF
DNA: TGTGCCAGCAGCCGTTATAGGACTGAAGCTTTCTTT

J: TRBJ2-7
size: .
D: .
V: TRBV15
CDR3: CATSRDTGPQYF
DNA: TGTGCCACCAGCAGAGATACTGGTCCGCAGTACTTC

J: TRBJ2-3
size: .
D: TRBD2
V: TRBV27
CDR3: CASSPRFAGGIIDTQYF
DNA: TGTGCCAGCAGCCCGAGGTTCGCGGGAGGAATAATAGATACGCAGTATTTT

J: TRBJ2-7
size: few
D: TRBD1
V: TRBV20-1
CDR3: CSDLRDRGLPEQYF
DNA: TGCAGTGATCTCCGGGACAGGGGGCTTCCCGAGCAGTACTTC

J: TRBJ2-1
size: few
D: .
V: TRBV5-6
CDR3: CASSLALRVFYNEQFF
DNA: TGTGCCAGCAGCTTGGCCCTGCGGGTCTTTTACAATGAGCAGTTCTTC

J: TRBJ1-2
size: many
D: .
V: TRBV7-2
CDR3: CASSSRPYGYTF
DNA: TGTGCCAGCAGCTCACGCCCCTATGGCTACACCTTC

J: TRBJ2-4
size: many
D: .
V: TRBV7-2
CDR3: CASSSPWGQSIQYF
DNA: TGTGCCAGCAGCTCCCCTTGGGGGCAGAGCATTCAGTACTTC

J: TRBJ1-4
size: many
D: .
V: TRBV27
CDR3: CASRRVSSWEKLFF
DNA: TGTGCCAGCAGGAGGGTCTCAAGTTGGGAAAAACTGTTTTTT

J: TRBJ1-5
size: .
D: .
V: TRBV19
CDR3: CASSTGQNQPQHF
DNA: TGTGCCAGTAGTACAGGACAGAATCAGCCCCAGCATTTT

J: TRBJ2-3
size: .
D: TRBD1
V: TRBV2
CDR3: CASNPGDRGSTDTQYF
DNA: TGTGCCAGCAACCCAGGCGACAGGGGCAGCACAGATACGCAGTATTTT

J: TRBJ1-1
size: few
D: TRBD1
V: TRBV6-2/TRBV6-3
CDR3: CASRLGQYYNLEAFF
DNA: TGTGCCAGCAGGCTGGGACAGTATTACAATCTTGAAGCTTTCTTT

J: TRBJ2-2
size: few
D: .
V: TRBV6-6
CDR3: CASRPLAVTRYTGELFF
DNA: TGTGCCAGCAGGCCTCTTGCGGTTACGCGGTACACCGGGGAGCTGTTTTTT

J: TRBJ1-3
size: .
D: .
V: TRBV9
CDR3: CASSGGTSVSGNTIYF
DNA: TGTGCCAGCAGCGGAGGGACGTCCGTCTCTGGAAACACCATATATTTT

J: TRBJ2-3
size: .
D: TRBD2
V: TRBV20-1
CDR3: CSARVLAGGKPPADTQYF
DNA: TGCAGTGCTAGAGTCCTAGCGGGAGGAAAACCCCCCGCAGATACGCAGTATTTT

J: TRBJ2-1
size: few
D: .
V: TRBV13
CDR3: CASSDTPGGPSSYNEQFF
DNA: TGTGCCAGCAGCGATACCCCAGGCGGGCCGAGCTCCTACAATGAGCAGTTCTTC

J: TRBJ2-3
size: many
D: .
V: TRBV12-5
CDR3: CASGLDGGDTQYF
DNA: TGTGCTAGTGGTTTGGACGGCGGAGATACGCAGTATTTT

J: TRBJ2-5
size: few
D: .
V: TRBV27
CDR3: CASRRRGETQYF
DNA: TGTGCCAGCAGGCGACGGGGGGAGACCCAGTACTTC

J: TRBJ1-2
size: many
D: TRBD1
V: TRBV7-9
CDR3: CASSPWDSSNYGYTF
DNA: TGTGCCAGCAGCCCTTGGGACAGTTCTAACTATGGCTACACCTTC

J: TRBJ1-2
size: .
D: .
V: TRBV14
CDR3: CASSQEDWKEEGYTF
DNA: TGTGCCAGCAGCCAGGAGGACTGGAAGGAGGAAGGCTACACCTTC

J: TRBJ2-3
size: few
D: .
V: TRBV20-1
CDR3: CSASRGTDTQYF
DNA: TGCAGTGCTAGTAGGGGTACAGATACGCAGTATTTT

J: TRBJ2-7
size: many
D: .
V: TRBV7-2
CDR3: CASSLIDPTYEQYF
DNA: TGTGCCAGCAGCTTAATCGACCCTACCTACGAGCAGTACTTC

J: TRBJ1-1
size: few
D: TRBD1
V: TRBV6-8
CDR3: CASSWGGQSMAFF
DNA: TGTGCCAGCAGTTGGGGGGGACAGTCTATGGCTTTCTTT

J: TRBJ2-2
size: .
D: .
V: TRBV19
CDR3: CASETGANTGELFF
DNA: TGTGCCAGTGAGACTGGCGCGAACACCGGGGAGCTGTTTTTT

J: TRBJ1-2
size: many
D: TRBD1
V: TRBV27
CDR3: CASRRRDRANYGYTF
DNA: TGTGCCAGCAGGAGGAGGGACAGAGCCAACTATGGCTACACCTTC

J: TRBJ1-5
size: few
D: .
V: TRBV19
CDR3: CASSIGLYSNQPQHF
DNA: TGTGCCAGTAGTATAGGACTATATAGCAATCAGCCCCAGCATTTT

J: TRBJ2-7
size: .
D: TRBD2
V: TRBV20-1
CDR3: CSARDLGPLAGWGPYEQYF
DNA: TGCAGTGCTAGAGATCTCGGGCCCCTAGCGGGATGGGGCCCCTACGAGCAGTACTTC

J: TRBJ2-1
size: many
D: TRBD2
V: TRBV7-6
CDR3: CASSLAEWEGQSEQFF
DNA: TGTGCCAGCAGCTTAGCGGAGTGGGAGGGCCAGAGTGAGCAGTTCTTC

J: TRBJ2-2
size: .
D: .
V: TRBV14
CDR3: CASSQRGANTGELFF
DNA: TGTGCCAGCAGCCAACGAGGGGCGAACACCGGGGAGCTGTTTTTT

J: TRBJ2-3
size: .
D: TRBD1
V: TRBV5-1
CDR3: CASSLVDRDTDTQYF
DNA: TGCGCCAGCAGCTTGGTGGACAGGGACACAGATACGCAGTATTTT

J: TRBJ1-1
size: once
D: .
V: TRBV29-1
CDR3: CSSGGDMNTEAFF
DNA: TGCAGCAGCGGAGGGGATATGAACACTGAAGCTTTCTTT

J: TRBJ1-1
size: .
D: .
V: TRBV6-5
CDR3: CASSYSKALLNTEAFF
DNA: TGTGCCAGCAGTTACTCGAAGGCACTCCTGAACACTGAAGCTTTCTTT

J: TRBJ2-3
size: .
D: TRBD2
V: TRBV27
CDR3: CATWEGRADTQYF
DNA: TGTGCCACCTGGGAGGGGAGGGCAGATACGCAGTATTTT

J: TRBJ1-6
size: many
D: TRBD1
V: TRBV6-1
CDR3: CASSSGQDNSPLHF
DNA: TGTGCCAGCAGTTCTGGACAGGATAATTCACCCCTCCACTTT

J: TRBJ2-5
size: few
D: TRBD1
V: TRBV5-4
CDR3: CASSLGDRDVETQYF
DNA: TGTGCCAGCAGCCTTGGGGACAGGGACGTGGAGACCCAGTACTTC

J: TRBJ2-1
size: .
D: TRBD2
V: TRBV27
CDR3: CASSPGGGGAYNEQFF
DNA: TGTGCCAGCAGCCCCGGTGGCGGGGGGGCCTACAATGAGCAGTTCTTC

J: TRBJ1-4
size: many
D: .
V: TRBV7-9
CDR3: CASSPMTAGGEKLFF
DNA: TGTGCCAGCAGCCCTATGACAGCGGGCGGTGAAAAACTGTTTTTT

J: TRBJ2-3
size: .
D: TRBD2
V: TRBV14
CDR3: CASSQDWGLAASTDTQYF
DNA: TGTGCCAGCAGCCAAGACTGGGGACTAGCGGCTAGCACAGATACGCAGTATTTT

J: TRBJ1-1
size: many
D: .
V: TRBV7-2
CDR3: CASSTRANWDTEAFF
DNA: TGTGCCAGCAGCACCCGGGCTAATTGGGACACTGAAGCTTTCTTT

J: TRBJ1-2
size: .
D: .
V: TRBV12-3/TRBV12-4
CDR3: CASSHRQEVDYGYTF
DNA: TGTGCCAGCAGTCACCGACAGGAGGTAGACTATGGCTACACCTTC

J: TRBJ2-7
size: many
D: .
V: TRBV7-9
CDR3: CASSSEGPHYYEQYF
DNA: TGTGCCAGCAGCTCCGAGGGACCCCACTACTACGAGCAGTACTTC

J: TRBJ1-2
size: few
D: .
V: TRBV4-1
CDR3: CASSQTGRGVYGYTF
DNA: TGCGCCAGCAGCCAAACGGGCAGGGGAGTCTATGGCTACACCTTC

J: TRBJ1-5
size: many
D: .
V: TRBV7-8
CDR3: CASSLRSGPNQPQHF
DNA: TGTGCCAGCAGCTTAAGATCAGGGCCGAATCAGCCCCAGCATTTT

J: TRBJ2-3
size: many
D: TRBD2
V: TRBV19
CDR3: CASRPSGLAATDTQYF
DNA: TGTGCCAGTAGACCCTCAGGGCTAGCGGCCACAGATACGCAGTATTTT